These T cell receptor beta chains were read from a single sample in a study of regulatory T cells in long-lasting Graves disease. TCRdb reanalysed the multiplex PCR reads using MiXCR and keeps one entry per CDR3 protein. The sample consists of 650,000 to 850,000 distinct CDR3 sequences, about 32% of them appearing once. Material: peripheral blood mononuclear cells (PBMCs), obtained when the disease was refractory, from a patient treated with antithyroid drugs. These receptors came from a female donor with Graves disease. Both conserved end residues are part of each CDR3.

CDR3 protein: CSVDGSSYGYTF
V gene: TRBV29-1
J gene: TRBJ1-2

CDR3 protein: CASSQDGGYRGVGYTF
V gene: TRBV4-1
J gene: TRBJ1-2

CDR3 protein: CASSLVRTGVAFF
V gene: TRBV27
J gene: TRBJ1-1

CDR3 protein: CASRWAGKNTEAFF
V gene: TRBV2
J gene: TRBJ1-1

CDR3 protein: CASSLWDGYGYTF
V gene: TRBV28
J gene: TRBJ1-2

CDR3 protein: CASSQNNVLTF
V gene: TRBV5-4
J gene: TRBJ2-6

CDR3 protein: CASAGGWVTEAFF
V gene: TRBV6-1
J gene: TRBJ1-1

CDR3 protein: CATRGREETQYF
V gene: TRBV7-9
J gene: TRBJ2-5

CDR3 protein: CASSLGGTRNTEAFF
V gene: TRBV5-1
J gene: TRBJ1-1

CDR3 protein: CASTTTQHQPQHF
V gene: TRBV6-1
J gene: TRBJ1-5

CDR3 protein: CSATSGTSVEQYF
V gene: TRBV20-1
J gene: TRBJ2-7

CDR3 protein: CASSARGTSGSRSSYEQYF
V gene: TRBV7-9
J gene: TRBJ2-7

CDR3 protein: CASSGTATYYGYTF
V gene: TRBV6-1
J gene: TRBJ1-2